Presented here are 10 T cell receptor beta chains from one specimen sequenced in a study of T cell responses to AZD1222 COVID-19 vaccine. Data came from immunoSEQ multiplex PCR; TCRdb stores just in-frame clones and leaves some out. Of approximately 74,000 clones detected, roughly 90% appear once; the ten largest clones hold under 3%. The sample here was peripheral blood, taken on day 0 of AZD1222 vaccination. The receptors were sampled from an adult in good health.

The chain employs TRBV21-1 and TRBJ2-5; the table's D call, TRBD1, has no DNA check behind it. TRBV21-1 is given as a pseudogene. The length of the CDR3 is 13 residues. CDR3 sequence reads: CASSNRTGSTQYF. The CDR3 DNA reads TGTGCCAGCAGCAATCGGACAGGGTCGACCCAGTACTTC.

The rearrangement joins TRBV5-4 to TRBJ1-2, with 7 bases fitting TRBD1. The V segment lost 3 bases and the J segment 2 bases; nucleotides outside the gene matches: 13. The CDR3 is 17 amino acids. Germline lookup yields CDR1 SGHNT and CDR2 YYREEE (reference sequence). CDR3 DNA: TGTGCCAGCAGCTCCGACAGGGAAGGGGTCGCCAACTATGGCTACACCTTC. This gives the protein CASSSDREGVANYGYTF.

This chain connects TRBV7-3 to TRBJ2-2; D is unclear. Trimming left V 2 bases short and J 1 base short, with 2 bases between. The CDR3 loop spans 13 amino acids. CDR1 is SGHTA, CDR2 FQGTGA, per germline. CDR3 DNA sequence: TGTGCCAGCAGCTTACGGAACACCGGGGAGCTGTTTTTT. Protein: CASSLRNTGELFF.

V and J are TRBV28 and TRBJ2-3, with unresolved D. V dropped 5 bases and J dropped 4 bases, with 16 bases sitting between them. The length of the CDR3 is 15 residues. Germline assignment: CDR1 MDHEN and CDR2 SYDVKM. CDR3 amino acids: CASSPPPSSADTQYF. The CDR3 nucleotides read TGTGCCAGCAGTCCACCCCCAAGCAGTGCAGATACGCAGTATTTT.

As DNA, the CDR3 is TGTGCCAGCACCCGCGTCTCCTCCTACGAGCAGTACTTC. Translation gives CASTRVSSYEQYF. The chain carries TRBV28 and TRBJ2-7, with D unresolved. The V gene's germline CDR1 is MDHEN and CDR2 SYDVKM. The CDR3 spans 13 residues. The V gene lost 7 bases and the J gene lost 0 bases, with 10 bases spanning the gap.

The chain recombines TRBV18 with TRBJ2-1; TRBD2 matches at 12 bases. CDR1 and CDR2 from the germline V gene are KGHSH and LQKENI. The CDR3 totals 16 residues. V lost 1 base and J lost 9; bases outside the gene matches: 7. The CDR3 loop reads CASSPQLAGGVGEQFF. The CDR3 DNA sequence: TGTGCCAGCTCACCACAACTAGCGGGAGGAGTCGGTGAGCAGTTCTTC.

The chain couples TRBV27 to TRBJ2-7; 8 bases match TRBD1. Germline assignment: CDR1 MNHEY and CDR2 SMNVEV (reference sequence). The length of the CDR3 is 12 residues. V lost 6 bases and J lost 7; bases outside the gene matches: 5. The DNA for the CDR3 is TGTGCCAGCAGGACAGGGGTTTTTGAGCAGTACTTC. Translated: CASRTGVFEQYF.

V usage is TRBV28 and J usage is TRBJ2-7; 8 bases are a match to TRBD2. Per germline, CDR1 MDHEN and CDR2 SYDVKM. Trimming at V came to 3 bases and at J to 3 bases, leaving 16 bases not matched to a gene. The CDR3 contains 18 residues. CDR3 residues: CASSFVSQRESRIYEQYF. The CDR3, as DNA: TGTGCCAGCAGTTTTGTCAGTCAGCGGGAGTCTAGAATCTACGAGCAGTACTTC.

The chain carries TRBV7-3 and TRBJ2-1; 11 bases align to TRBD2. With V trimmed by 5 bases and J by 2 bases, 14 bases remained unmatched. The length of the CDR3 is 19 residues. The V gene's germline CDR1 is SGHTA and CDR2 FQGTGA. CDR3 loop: CASSVLTGTSGPTYNEQFF. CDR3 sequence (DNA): TGTGCCAGCAGCGTGCTAACCGGGACTAGCGGACCCACCTACAATGAGCAGTTCTTC.

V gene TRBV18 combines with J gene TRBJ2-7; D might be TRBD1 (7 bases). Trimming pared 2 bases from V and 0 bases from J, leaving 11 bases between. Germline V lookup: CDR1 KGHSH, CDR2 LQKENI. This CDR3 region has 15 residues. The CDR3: CASSPAQGGSYEQYF. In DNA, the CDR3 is TGTGCCAGCTCACCAGCGCAGGGGGGCTCCTACGAGCAGTACTTC. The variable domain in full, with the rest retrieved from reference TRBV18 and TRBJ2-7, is NAGVMQNPRHLVRRRGQEARLRCSPMKGHSHVYWYRQLPEEGLKFMVYLQKENIIDESGMPKERFSAEFPKEGPSILRIQQVVRGDSAAYFCASSPAQGGSYEQYFGPGTRLTVT.